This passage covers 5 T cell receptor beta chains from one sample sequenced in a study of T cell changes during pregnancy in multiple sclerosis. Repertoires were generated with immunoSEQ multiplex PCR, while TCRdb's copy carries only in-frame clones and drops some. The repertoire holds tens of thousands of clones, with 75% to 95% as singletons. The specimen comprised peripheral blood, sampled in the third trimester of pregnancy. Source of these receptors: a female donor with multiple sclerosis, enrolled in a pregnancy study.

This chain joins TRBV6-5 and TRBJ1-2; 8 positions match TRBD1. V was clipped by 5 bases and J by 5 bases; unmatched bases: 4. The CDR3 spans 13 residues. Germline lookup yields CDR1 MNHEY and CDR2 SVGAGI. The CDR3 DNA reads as TGTGCCAGCAGTCAACAGGGGGGATATGGCTACACCTTC. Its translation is CASSQQGGYGYTF.

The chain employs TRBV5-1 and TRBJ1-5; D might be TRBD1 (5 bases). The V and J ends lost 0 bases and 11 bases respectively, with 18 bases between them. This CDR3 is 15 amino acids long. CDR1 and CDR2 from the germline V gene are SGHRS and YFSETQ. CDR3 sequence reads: CASSLAAGPSGTQHF. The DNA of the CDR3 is TGCGCCAGCAGCTTGGCGGCAGGGCCTAGTGGAACCCAGCATTTT.

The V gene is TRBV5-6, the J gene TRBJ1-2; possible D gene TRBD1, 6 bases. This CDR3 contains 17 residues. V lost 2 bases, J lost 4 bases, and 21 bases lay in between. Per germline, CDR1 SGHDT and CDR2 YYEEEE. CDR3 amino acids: CASSFSRGALRGYGYTF. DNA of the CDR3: TGTGCCAGCAGCTTTAGCAGGGGAGCCCTTCGCGGCTATGGCTACACCTTC.

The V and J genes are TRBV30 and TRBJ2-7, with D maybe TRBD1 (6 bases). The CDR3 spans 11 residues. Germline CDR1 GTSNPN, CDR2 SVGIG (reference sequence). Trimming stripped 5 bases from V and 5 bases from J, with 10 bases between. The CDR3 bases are TGTGCCTGGGGACAGTCCCACGAGCAGTACTTC. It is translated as CAWGQSHEQYF.

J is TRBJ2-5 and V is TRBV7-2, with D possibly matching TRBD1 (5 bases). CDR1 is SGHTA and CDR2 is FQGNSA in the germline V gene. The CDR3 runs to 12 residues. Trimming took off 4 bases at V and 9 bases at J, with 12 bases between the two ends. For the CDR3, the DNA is TGTGCCAGCAGCTCCGACAGACCTGCCCAGTACTTC. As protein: CASSSDRPAQYF.